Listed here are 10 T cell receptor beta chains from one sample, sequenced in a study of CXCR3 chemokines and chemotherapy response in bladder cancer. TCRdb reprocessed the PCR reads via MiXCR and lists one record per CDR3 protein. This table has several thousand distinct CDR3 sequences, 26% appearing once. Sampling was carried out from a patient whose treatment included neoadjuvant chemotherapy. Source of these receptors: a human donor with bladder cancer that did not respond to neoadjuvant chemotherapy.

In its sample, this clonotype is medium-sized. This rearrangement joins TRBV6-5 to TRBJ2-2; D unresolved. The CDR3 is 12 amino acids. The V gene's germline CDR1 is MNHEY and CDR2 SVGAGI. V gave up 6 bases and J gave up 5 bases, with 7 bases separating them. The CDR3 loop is CASREVTGELFF. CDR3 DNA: TGTGCCAGCAGAGAAGTTACCGGGGAGCTGTTTTTT.

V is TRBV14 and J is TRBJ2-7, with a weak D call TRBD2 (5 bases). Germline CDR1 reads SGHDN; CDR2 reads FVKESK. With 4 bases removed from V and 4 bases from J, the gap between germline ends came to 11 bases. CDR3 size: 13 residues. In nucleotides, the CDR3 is TGTGCCAGCAGCCTCTCCGGGAAGTACGAGCAGTACTTC. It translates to CASSLSGKYEQYF. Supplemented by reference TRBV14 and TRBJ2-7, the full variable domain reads EAGVTQFPSHSVIEKGQTVTLRCDPISGHDNLYWYRRVMGKEIKFLLHFVKESKQDESGMPNNRFLAERTGGTYSTLKVQPAELEDSGVYFCASSLSGKYEQYFGPGTRLTVT.

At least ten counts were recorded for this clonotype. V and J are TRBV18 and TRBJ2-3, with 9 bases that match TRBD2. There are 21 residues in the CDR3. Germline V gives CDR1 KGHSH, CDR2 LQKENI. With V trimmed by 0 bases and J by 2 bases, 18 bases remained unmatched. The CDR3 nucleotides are TGTGCCAGCTCACCACCTGGATTCGAGGGGCTAGCGGGGACGCACACAGATACGCAGTATTTT. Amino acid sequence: CASSPPGFEGLAGTHTDTQYF.

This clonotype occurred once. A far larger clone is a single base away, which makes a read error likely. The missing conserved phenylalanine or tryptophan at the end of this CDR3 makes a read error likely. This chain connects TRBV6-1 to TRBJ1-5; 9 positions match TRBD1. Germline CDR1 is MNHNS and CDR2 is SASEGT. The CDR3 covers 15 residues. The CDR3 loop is CAISESGQGNQPQHL. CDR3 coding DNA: TGTGCCATCAGTGAGTCAGGACAGGGGAATCAGCCCCAGCATCTT.

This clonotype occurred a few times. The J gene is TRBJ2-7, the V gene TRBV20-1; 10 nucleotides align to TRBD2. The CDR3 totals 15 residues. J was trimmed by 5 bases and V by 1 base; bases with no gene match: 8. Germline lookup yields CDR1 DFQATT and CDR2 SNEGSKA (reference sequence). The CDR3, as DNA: TGCAGTGCTAGAGGGAACCAGCGGGGGGGTAACGAGCAGTACTTC. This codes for CSARGNQRGGNEQYF.

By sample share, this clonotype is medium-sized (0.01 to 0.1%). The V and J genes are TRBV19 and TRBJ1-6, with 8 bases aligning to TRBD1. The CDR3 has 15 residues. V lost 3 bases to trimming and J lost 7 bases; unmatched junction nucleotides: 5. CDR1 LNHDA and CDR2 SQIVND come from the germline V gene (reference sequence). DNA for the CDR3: TGTGCCAGTAGTATGTCCCAGGGGGCGAATTCACCCCTCCACTTT. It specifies CASSMSQGANSPLHF.

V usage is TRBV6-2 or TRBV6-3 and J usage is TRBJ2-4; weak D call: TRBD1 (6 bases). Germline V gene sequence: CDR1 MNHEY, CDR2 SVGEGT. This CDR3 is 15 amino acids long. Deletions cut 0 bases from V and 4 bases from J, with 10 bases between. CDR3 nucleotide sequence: TGTGCCAGCAGTTACTCGGGGCAGGGGAAAAACATTCAGTACTTC. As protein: CASSYSGQGKNIQYF.

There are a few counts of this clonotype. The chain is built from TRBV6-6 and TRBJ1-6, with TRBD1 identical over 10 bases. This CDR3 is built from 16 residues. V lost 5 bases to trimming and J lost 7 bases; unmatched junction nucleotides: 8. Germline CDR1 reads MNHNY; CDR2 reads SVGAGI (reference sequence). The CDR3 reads CASSPPGQGSNSPLHF. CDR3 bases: TGTGCCAGCAGTCCCCCGGGACAGGGGTCCAATTCACCCCTCCACTTT.

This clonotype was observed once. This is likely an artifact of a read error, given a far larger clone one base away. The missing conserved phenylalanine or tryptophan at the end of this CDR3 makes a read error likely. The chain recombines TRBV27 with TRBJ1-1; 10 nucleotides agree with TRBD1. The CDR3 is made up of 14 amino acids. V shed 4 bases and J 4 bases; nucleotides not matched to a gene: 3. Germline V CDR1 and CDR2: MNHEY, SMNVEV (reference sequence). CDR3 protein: CASSSRTGGTEAFY. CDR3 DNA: TGTGCCAGCAGTTCTCGGACAGGGGGCACTGAAGCTTTCTAT.

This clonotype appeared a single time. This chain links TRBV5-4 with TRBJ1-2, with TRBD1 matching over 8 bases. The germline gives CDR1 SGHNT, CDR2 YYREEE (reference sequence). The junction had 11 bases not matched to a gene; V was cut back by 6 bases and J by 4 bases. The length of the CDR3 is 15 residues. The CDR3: CASNPAQGAGYGYTF. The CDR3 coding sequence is TGTGCCAGCAACCCCGCCCAGGGGGCGGGCTATGGCTACACCTTC.